One and the same sample provided the 27 T cell receptor beta chains below, sequenced in a study of blood T cell repertoires in COVID-19. Data came from immunoSEQ multiplex PCR; TCRdb stores just in-frame clones and leaves some out. The data hold some 180,000 clones, with about 83% observed a single time. The sequenced material came from PBMCs or T cells enriched from blood (not recorded which). Every receptor here comes from a woman between 25 and 40 years old who had been exposed to COVID-19.

The V call is TRBV27, the J call TRBJ1-2, with TRBD1 as a possible D gene (6 bases). V gave up 0 bases and J gave up 5 bases, with 10 bases separating them. The V gene's germline CDR1 is MNHEY and CDR2 SMNVEV (reference sequence). The CDR3 contains 14 residues. This chain's CDR3 is CASSLSSGQYGYTF. The CDR3 coding sequence is TGTGCCAGCAGTTTATCGTCCGGACAGTATGGCTACACCTTC.

V gene TRBV19 combines with J gene TRBJ2-7; 11 nucleotides agree with TRBD1. Per the germline V gene, CDR1 is LNHDA and CDR2 is SQIVND (reference sequence). The V segment lost 6 bases and the J segment 1 base; nucleotides outside the gene matches: 8. The CDR3 has 16 amino acids. CDR3 nucleotides: TGTGCCAGTAGCAGACCCGGACAGGGGGCATCCTACGAGCAGTACTTC. It codes for CASSRPGQGASYEQYF.

This clone came up once. The rearrangement links TRBV5-1 to TRBJ1-1; D unresolved. CDR1 and CDR2 (germline): SGHRS, YFSETQ. This CDR3 region has 14 residues. With 2 bases removed from V and 1 base from J, the gap between germline ends came to 9 bases. DNA for the CDR3: TGCGCCAGCAGCTTTGGACGGGAGAACACTGAAGCTTTCTTT. Encoded protein: CASSFGRENTEAFF. Full variable domain (missing parts from reference TRBV5-1 and TRBJ1-1): KAGVTQTPRYLIKTRGQQVTLSCSPISGHRSVSWYQQTPGQGLQFLFEYFSETQRNKGNFPGRFSGRQFSNSRSEMNVSTLELGDSALYLCASSFGRENTEAFFGQGTRLTVV.

V and J are TRBV12-3 or TRBV12-4 and TRBJ2-5, with TRBD1 as a possible D gene (6 bases). The length of the CDR3 is 13 residues. V lost 1 base and J 4 bases, leaving 7 bases between the germline ends. The CDR3 loop is CASSLVRGETQYF. Here the CDR3 DNA reads TGTGCCAGCAGTTTAGTCAGGGGAGAGACCCAGTACTTC.

The rearrangement links TRBV6-1 to TRBJ1-4; 7 nucleotides line up with TRBD1. The CDR3 is made up of 15 amino acids. With V trimmed by 3 bases and J by 8 bases, 9 bases remained unmatched. Germline-derived CDR1 and CDR2 are MNHNS and SASEGT. CDR3 sequence reads: CASSDQGVWEEKLFF. CDR3 DNA: TGTGCCAGCAGTGATCAGGGGGTCTGGGAAGAAAAACTGTTTTTT.

V is TRBV7-9 and J is TRBJ2-7; maybe TRBD1 (6 bases). The V end was cut by 1 base, the J end by 3 bases, with 10 bases between. The CDR3 is 14 residues long. Germline assignment: CDR1 SEHNR and CDR2 FQNEAQ (reference sequence). DNA of the CDR3: TGTGCCAGCAGCTTAGTAGGGGGAGTCTACGAGCAGTACTTC. This encodes CASSLVGGVYEQYF.

The genes are TRBV7-9 and TRBJ2-1; D is uncertain. The V end lost 2 bases, the J end lost 9 bases, and 8 bases lay between the germline ends. The CDR3 is made up of 12 amino acids. From germline, CDR1 is SEHNR and CDR2 FQNEAQ (reference sequence). The CDR3 loop is CASSLSLGEQFF. The DNA for the CDR3 is TGTGCCAGCAGCTTAAGCCTCGGTGAGCAGTTCTTC.

This chain uses TRBV3-1 (or the pseudogene TRBV3-2) with TRBJ2-2, with unresolved D. The CDR3 extends over 17 amino acids. The V gene's germline CDR1 is LGHDT and CDR2 YNNKEL (reference sequence). V lost 1 base to trimming and J lost 7 bases, with 19 bases between them. The CDR3 region is CASSQVLPFFPLGELFF. CDR3 sequence (DNA): TGTGCCAGCAGCCAAGTACTACCCTTTTTTCCTCTCGGGGAGCTGTTTTTT.

The chain carries TRBV10-2 and TRBJ2-7, with D possibly matching TRBD1 (6 bases). V was pared by 1 base and J by 12 bases, with 13 bases between. The CDR3 totals 12 residues. Germline values: CDR1 WSHSY, CDR2 SAAADI. This chain's CDR3 is CASSEWTVERYF. The CDR3 nucleotides are TGCGCCAGCAGTGAGTGGACAGTCGAAAGGTACTTC.

The genes are TRBV7-9 and TRBJ2-7, with 8 bases that match TRBD1. Trimming at V came to 4 bases and at J to 0 bases, leaving 5 bases not matched to a gene. Looked up from germline, CDR1 is SEHNR and CDR2 is FQNEAQ (reference sequence). CDR3 length equals 15 residues. The DNA for the CDR3 is TGTGCCAGCAGCTATGGGACAGGCCACTCCTACGAGCAGTACTTC. Translation gives CASSYGTGHSYEQYF.

The CDR3 DNA reads as TGTGCCAGCGGCTCCAGGGGTGGCGGCGGCTACACCTTC. Translating gives CASGSRGGGGYTF. The J gene is TRBJ1-2, the V gene TRBV7-9; TRBD1 might be the D (6 bases). Between the trimmed V and J ends, which lost 8 bases and 8 bases, there was a span of 18 bases. This CDR3 comprises 13 residues. Germline CDR1 is SEHNR and CDR2 is FQNEAQ (reference sequence). Full variable domain (outside the CDR3, taken from reference TRBV7-9 and TRBJ1-2): DTGVSQNPRHKITKRGQNVTFRCDPISEHNRLYWYRQTLGQGPEFLTYFQNEAQLEKSRLLSDRFSAERPKGSFSTLEIQRTEQGDSAMYLCASGSRGGGGYTFGSGTRLTVV.

This chain uses TRBV29-1 with TRBJ1-2; 12 bases are shared with TRBD1. Germline CDR1 SQVTM, CDR2 ANQGSEA. J lost 3 bases, V lost 7 bases, and 12 bases had no gene match. This CDR3 has 16 residues. CDR3 sequence (DNA): TGCAGCGCCCCACCGGGACAGGGGGCTCCCGACTATGGCTACACCTTC. Translating gives CSAPPGQGAPDYGYTF.

The genes are TRBV6-5 and TRBJ2-7; possibly TRBD1 for D (5 bases). Trimming took off 11 bases at V and 3 bases at J, with 11 bases between the two ends. The V gene's germline CDR1 is MNHEY and CDR2 SVGAGI. The CDR3 covers 11 residues. The CDR3 nucleotides are TGTGCCTCAAGGGGCAGCTACGAGCAGTACTTC. Its protein product is CASRGSYEQYF.

The chain has TRBV10-3 and TRBJ1-5; 7 nucleotides line up with TRBD1. Trimming at V came to 2 bases and at J to 3 bases, leaving 1 base not matched to a gene. There are 14 residues in the CDR3. Looked up from germline, CDR1 is ENHRY and CDR2 is SYGVKD. CDR3 protein: CAISETGDNQPQHF. In DNA, the CDR3 is TGTGCCATCAGTGAGACAGGGGACAATCAGCCCCAGCATTTT.

The chain combines TRBV2 with TRBJ2-3; 7 bases map to TRBD2. The CDR3 has 11 amino acids. Germline V gene sequence: CDR1 SNHLY, CDR2 FYNNEI. After removal of 4 bases from V and 14 bases from J, the junction contained 6 bases not matched to a gene. The CDR3 coding sequence is TGTGCCAGCAGTGTCGGGGAGGGTTGGTATTTT. Its protein is CASSVGEGWYF.

This clone came up once. In DNA, the CDR3 is TGTGCCAGCAGCGTAGATCAGGGGTCCTACGAGCAGTACTTC. The encoded protein is CASSVDQGSYEQYF. This rearrangement joins TRBV9 to TRBJ2-7, with D possibly TRBD1 on 6 matching bases. Trimming removed 0 bases at V and 1 base at J, with 8 bases between. Germline V CDR1 and CDR2: SGDLS, YYNGEE. CDR3 size: 14 residues.

The chain combines TRBV30 with TRBJ2-7, with D maybe TRBD2 (6 bases). Germline CDR1 and CDR2: GTSNPN and SVGIG (reference sequence). The ends were cut back, 0 bases at V and 5 bases at J, with 14 bases in the middle. The CDR3 extends over 14 amino acids. CDR3 nucleotides: TGTGCCTGGAGTGTAGGAGGGTTCGGTCACGAGCAGTACTTC. Its protein is CAWSVGGFGHEQYF.

The chain couples TRBV7-7 to TRBJ2-1; possibly TRBD1 for D (5 bases). Germline CDR1 is SSHAT and CDR2 is FNYEAQ (reference sequence). V lost 1 base to trimming and J lost 6 bases, with 7 bases between them. The CDR3 sequence is 13 residues long. The DNA for the CDR3 is TGTGCCAGCAGCTTAGGGGGCCTCAATGAGCAGTTCTTC. Translating it yields CASSLGGLNEQFF. The entire variable domain, with the rest obtained from reference TRBV7-7 and TRBJ2-1, is as follows: GAGVSQSPRYKVTKRGQDVTLRCDPISSHATLYWYQQALGQGPEFLTYFNYEAQPDKSGLPSDRFSAERPEGSISTLTIQRTEQRDSAMYRCASSLGGLNEQFFGPGTRLTVL.

The chain joins TRBV5-1 to TRBJ1-5, with 7 nucleotides matching TRBD1. CDR1 and CDR2 (germline): SGHRS, YFSETQ. The ends lost 4 bases at V and 1 base at J; junction bases unmatched: 5. The CDR3 sequence is 15 residues long. The CDR3 nucleotides are TGCGCCAGCAGCCGCACAGGGGAGAGCAATCAGCCCCAGCATTTT. Translation gives CASSRTGESNQPQHF.

On this clone itself: At one boundary the junction diverges from the germline segment, which might be a read error. The chain has TRBV5-1 and TRBJ1-2; 8 nucleotides match TRBD1. The V gene's germline CDR1 is SGHRS and CDR2 YFSETQ. The CDR3 runs 15 residues. CDR3 DNA sequence: TGCGCCAGCAGTTTGGCAGGGGGCTCTAACTATGGCTACACCTTC. It encodes CASSLAGGSNYGYTF.

V and J are TRBV10-3 and TRBJ2-2, with a possible D match to TRBD2 (5 bases). V was shortened by 0 bases and J by 1 base, with 6 bases between the two germline ends. This CDR3 contains 15 residues. The V gene's germline CDR1 is ENHRY and CDR2 SYGVKD. CDR3 DNA: TGTGCCATCAGTGAGTCAGGAGGGAACACCGGGGAGCTGTTTTTT. Protein sequence: CAISESGGNTGELFF.

The V and J genes are TRBV11-2 and TRBJ1-1, with TRBD1 matching 7 bases. CDR1 and CDR2 (germline): SGHAT, FQNNGV. V shed 2 bases and J 1 base; nucleotides not matched to a gene: 4. The CDR3 covers 15 residues. This CDR3 is CASSLKRTGNTEAFF. The CDR3 DNA follows: TGTGCCAGCAGCTTAAAAAGGACAGGGAACACTGAAGCTTTCTTT.

The rearrangement uses TRBV10-2 and TRBJ1-2; 9 bases fit TRBD1. This CDR3 has 15 residues. V lost 2 bases to trimming and J lost 8 bases; unmatched junction nucleotides: 9. Germline CDR1 and CDR2: WSHSY and SAAADI. CDR3 sequence reads: CASSEPGTGMEGYTF. For the CDR3, the DNA is TGCGCCAGCAGTGAGCCTGGGACAGGGATGGAGGGCTACACCTTC.

The J gene is TRBJ1-1, the V gene TRBV5-4, with TRBD1 identical over 10 bases. The CDR3 is made up of 14 amino acids. Germline V lookup: CDR1 SGHNT, CDR2 YYREEE (reference sequence). Losses at the gene ends were 5 bases for V and 3 bases for J; bases not matched to a gene: 4. The CDR3 region is CASSRDRGHTEAFF. Written as DNA, the CDR3 is TGTGCCAGCAGTCGGGACAGGGGACACACTGAAGCTTTCTTT.

V is TRBV4-1 and J is TRBJ2-7; a possible D gene is TRBD1 (6 bases). V shed 0 bases and J shed 5 bases, with 17 bases lying between them. Germline values: CDR1 MGHRA, CDR2 YSYEKL. This CDR3 comprises 16 residues. The CDR3, as DNA: TGCGCCAGCAGCCAAGAAAGTCAGGGGATTAAGGACGAGCAGTACTTC. It is translated as CASSQESQGIKDEQYF.

The chain is built from TRBV18 and TRBJ1-6; 9 nucleotides align to TRBD1. The CDR3 has 15 residues. CDR1 and CDR2 from the germline V gene are KGHSH and LQKENI. The junction had 5 bases not matched to a gene; V was cut back by 1 base and J by 10 bases. DNA of the CDR3: TGTGCCAGCTCACCACAGGGACAGGGATACTCACCCCTCCACTTT. It translates to CASSPQGQGYSPLHF. Together with reference TRBV18 and TRBJ1-6, the CDR3 gives the full variable domain: NAGVMQNPRHLVRRRGQEARLRCSPMKGHSHVYWYRQLPEEGLKFMVYLQKENIIDESGMPKERFSAEFPKEGPSILRIQQVVRGDSAAYFCASSPQGQGYSPLHFGNGTRLTVT.

This sequence joins TRBV3-1 (or the pseudogene TRBV3-2) and TRBJ2-1; 7 nucleotides match TRBD1. The CDR3 is 14 amino acids. Germline V gives CDR1 LGHDT, CDR2 YNNKEL (reference sequence). Unmatched junction bases numbered 7, after V lost 5 bases and J lost 6 bases. CDR3 sequence: CASSAWDSGNEQFF. The CDR3 DNA sequence: TGTGCCAGCAGCGCCTGGGACAGTGGCAATGAGCAGTTCTTC.